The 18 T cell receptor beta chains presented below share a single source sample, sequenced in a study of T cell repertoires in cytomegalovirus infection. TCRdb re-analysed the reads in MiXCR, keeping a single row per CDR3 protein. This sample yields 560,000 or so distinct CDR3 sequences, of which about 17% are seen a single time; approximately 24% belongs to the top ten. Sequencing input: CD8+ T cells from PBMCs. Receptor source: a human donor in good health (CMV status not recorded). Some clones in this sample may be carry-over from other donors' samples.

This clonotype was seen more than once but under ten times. This chain's CDR3 is CASREEGAQNYGYTF. Here the CDR3 DNA reads TGTGCCAGCAGGGAAGAGGGGGCGCAAAACTATGGCTACACCTTC. The genes are TRBV28 and TRBJ1-2, with 7 bases matching TRBD1. Germline lookup yields CDR1 MDHEN and CDR2 SYDVKM. The ends lost 6 bases at V and 2 bases at J; junction bases unmatched: 9. The CDR3 length is 15 residues.

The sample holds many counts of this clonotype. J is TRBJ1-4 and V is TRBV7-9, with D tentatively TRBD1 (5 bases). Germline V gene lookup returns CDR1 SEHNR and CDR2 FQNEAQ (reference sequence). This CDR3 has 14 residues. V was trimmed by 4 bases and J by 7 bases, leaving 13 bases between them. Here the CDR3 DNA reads TGTGCCAGCAGCTCCCCAGGGCGCGGTGAAAAACTGTTTTTT. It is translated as CASSSPGRGEKLFF.

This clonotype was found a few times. CDR3 amino acids: CASSDGTGPVEQYF. The CDR3 DNA sequence: TGTGCCAGCAGTGACGGGACAGGGCCCGTCGAGCAGTACTTC. The chain links TRBV27 to TRBJ2-7, with 9 bases identical to TRBD1. Unmatched junction bases numbered 8, after V lost 5 bases and J lost 6 bases. In germline, CDR1 is MNHEY, CDR2 SMNVEV (reference sequence). The CDR3 has 14 residues.

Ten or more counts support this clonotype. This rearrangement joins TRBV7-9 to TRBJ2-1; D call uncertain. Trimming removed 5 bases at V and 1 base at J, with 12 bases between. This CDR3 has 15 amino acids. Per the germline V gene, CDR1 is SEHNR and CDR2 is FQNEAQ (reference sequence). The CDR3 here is CASSPPDPSYNEQFF. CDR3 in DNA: TGTGCCAGCAGCCCCCCCGACCCGTCCTACAATGAGCAGTTCTTC.

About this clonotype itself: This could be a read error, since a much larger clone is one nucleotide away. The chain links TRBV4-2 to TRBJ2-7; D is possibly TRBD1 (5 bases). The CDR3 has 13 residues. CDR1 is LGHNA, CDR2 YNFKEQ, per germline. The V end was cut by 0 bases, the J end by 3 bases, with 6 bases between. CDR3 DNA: TGTGCCAGCAGCCAAGATGACAGCTACGAGCAGTACTTC. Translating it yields CASSQDDSYEQYF.

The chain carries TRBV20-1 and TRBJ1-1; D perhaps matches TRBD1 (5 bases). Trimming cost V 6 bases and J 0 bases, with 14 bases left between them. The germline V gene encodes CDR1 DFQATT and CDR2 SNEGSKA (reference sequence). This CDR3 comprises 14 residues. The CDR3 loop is CSAGGDFMNTEAFF. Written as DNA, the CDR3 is TGCAGTGCCGGGGGGGATTTCATGAACACTGAAGCTTTCTTT.

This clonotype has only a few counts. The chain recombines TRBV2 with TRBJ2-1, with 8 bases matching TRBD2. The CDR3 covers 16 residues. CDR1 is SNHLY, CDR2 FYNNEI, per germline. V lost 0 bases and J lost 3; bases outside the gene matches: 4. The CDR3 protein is CASSEALSGSYNEQFF. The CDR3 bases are TGTGCCAGCAGTGAAGCGTTAAGCGGGAGCTACAATGAGCAGTTCTTC.

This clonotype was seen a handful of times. The chain's CDR3 is CASSSGGGRGEQYF. The CDR3 nucleotides are TGTGCCAGCAGTTCCGGGGGCGGAAGGGGAGAGCAGTACTTC. The J gene is TRBJ2-7, the V gene TRBV27; D is possibly TRBD1 or TRBD2 (6 bases each). This CDR3 spans 14 amino acids. With 4 bases removed from V and 7 bases from J, the gap between germline ends came to 17 bases. Germline CDR1 MNHEY, CDR2 SMNVEV (reference sequence).

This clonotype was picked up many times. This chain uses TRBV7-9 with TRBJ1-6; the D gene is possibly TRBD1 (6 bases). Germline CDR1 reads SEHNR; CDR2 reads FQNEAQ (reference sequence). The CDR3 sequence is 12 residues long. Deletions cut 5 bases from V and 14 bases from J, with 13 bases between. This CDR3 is CASSQNRDTLHF. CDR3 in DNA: TGTGCCAGCAGCCAGAACAGGGACACCCTCCACTTT.

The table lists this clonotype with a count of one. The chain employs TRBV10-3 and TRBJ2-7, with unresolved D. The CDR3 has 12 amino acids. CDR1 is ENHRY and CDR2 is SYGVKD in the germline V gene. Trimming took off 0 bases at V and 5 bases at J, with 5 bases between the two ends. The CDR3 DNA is TGTGCCATCAGTGAGTCCTTCGACGAGCAGTACTTC. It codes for CAISESFDEQYF.

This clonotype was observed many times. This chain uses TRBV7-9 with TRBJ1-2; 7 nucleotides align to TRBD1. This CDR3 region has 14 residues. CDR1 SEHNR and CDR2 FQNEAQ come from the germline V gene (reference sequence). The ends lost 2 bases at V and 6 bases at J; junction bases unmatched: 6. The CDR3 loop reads CASSLFEGADGYTF. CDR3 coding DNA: TGTGCCAGCAGCTTATTCGAGGGGGCCGATGGCTACACCTTC.

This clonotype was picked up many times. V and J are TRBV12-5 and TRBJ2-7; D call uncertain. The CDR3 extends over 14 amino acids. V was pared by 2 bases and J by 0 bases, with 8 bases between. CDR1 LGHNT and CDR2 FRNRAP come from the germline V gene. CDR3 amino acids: CASGLTDNSYEQYF. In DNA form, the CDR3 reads TGTGCTAGTGGTTTGACAGACAACTCCTACGAGCAGTACTTC.

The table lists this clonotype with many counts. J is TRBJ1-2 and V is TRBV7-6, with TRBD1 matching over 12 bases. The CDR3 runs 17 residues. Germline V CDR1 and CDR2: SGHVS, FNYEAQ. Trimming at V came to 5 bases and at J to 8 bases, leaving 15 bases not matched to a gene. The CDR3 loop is CASSEGGPGQGAPGYTF. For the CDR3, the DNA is TGTGCCAGCAGCGAAGGAGGCCCGGGACAGGGGGCCCCCGGCTACACCTTC.

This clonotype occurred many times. The CDR3 loop is CASSTELAEQETQYF. The DNA for the CDR3 is TGTGCCAGCAGTACGGAACTAGCGGAACAAGAGACCCAGTACTTC. This chain links TRBV12-3 or TRBV12-4 with TRBJ2-5, with TRBD2 identical over 8 bases. With V trimmed by 5 bases and J by 2 bases, 7 bases remained unmatched. The CDR3 length is 15 residues.

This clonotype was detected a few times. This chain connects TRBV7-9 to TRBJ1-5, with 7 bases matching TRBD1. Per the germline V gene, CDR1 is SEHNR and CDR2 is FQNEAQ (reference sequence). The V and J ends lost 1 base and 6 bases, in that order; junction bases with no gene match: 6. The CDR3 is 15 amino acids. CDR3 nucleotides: TGTGCCAGCAGCTTAGAAGGGGGCTCCGGTCAGCCCCAGCATTTT. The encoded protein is CASSLEGGSGQPQHF.

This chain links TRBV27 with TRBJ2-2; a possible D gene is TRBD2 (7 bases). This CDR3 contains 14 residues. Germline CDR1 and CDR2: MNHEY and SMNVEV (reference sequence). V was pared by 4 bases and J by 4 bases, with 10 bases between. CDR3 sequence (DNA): TGTGCCAGCAGTTGGGGAGGGGGCACCGGGGAGCTGTTTTTT. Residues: CASSWGGGTGELFF.

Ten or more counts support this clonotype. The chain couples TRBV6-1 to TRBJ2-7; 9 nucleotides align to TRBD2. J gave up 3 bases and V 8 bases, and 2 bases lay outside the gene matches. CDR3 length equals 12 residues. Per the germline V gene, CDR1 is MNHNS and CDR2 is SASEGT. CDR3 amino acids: CASRGGDYEQYF. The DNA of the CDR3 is TGTGCCAGCCGCGGGGGGGACTACGAGCAGTACTTC.

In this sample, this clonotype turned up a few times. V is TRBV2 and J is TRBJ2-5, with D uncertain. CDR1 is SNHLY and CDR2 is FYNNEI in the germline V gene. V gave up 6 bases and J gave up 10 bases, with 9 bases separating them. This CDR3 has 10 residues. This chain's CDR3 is CASRAAVQYF. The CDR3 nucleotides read TGTGCCAGCAGAGCAGCCGTCCAGTACTTC.